The entry that follows covers one T cell receptor beta chain sequence. In each case, RNA was isolated and then reverse transcribed into cDNA as the sequencing template. Measured with immunoSEQ multiplex PCR; TCRdb has only the in-frame clones, and not every one. The sample holds about 64,000 clones; 40% to 55% are singletons and the top ten take 20%. These data are taken from a study of CD8+ T cells in alopecia areata. Study-wide background: Those treated were given oral tofacitinib at 5 to 10 mg twice daily.

Noted treatment: oral pan-JAK inhibitor, 5-10 mg twice daily. The sequences come from CD8+ T cells sorted from blood, collected around week 36, from a patient treated with tofacitinib. The TCR originated in a human donor with alopecia areata.

The CDR3 spells CASSPKGDSYEQYF. The CDR3 DNA sequence: TGTGCCAGCAGCCCGAAGGGGGACTCCTACGAGCAGTACTTC. This chain joins TRBV2 and TRBJ2-7; tentatively, D is TRBD1 (6 bases). This CDR3 has 14 residues. Germline CDR1 reads SNHLY; CDR2 reads FYNNEI. V dropped 6 bases and J dropped 0 bases, with 12 bases sitting between them.